The clone carrying this T cell receptor beta chain was seen ten or more times. Its specificity is unknown. These data originate in a study of cytomegalovirus exposure and HLA in healthy donors. This CDR3 comprises 14 residues. V gave up 1 base and J gave up 6 bases, with 12 bases separating them. Germline V gene lookup returns CDR1 MGHRA and CDR2 YSYEKL. Study observations and caveats: Highest at DRB1 and lowest at HLA-C, TCR association rates differed among HLA loci in a later analysis.

The PCR was carried out with 60 Vbeta primers and 13 Jbeta primers. Here immunoSEQ multiplex PCR was the method, and the copy in TCRdb shows in-frame clones only, minus some. The sample holds approximately 150,000 clones, 80% seen once. J is TRBJ1-1 and V is TRBV4-1; maybe TRBD1 (5 bases). The receptor was isolated from a human donor in good health. Sequenced input: PBMCs. CDR3 sequence reads: CASSQVGRGAEAFF. In DNA, the CDR3 is TGCGCCAGCAGCCAAGTCGGACGGGGGGCTGAAGCTTTCTTT.